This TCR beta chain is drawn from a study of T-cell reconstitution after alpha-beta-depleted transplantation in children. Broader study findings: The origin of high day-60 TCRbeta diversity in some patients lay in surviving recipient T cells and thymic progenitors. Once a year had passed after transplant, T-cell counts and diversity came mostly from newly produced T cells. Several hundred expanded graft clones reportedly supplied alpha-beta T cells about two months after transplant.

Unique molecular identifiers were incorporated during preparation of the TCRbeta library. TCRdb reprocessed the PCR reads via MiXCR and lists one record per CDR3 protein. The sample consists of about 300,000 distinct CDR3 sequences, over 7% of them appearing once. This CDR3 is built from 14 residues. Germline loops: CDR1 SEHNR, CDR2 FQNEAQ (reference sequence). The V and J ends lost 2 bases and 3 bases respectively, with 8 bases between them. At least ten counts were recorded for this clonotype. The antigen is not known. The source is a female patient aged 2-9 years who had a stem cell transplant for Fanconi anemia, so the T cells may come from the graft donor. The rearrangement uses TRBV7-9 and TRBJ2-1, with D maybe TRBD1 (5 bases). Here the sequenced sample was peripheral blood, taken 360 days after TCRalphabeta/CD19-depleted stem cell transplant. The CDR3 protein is CASSLKQGYNEQFF. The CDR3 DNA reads TGTGCCAGCAGCTTAAAGCAGGGCTACAATGAGCAGTTCTTC. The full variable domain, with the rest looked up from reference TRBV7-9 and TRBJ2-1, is DTGVSQNPRHKITKRGQNVTFRCDPISEHNRLYWYRQTLGQGPEFLTYFQNEAQLEKSRLLSDRFSAERPKGSFSTLEIQRTEQGDSAMYLCASSLKQGYNEQFFGPGTRLTVL.